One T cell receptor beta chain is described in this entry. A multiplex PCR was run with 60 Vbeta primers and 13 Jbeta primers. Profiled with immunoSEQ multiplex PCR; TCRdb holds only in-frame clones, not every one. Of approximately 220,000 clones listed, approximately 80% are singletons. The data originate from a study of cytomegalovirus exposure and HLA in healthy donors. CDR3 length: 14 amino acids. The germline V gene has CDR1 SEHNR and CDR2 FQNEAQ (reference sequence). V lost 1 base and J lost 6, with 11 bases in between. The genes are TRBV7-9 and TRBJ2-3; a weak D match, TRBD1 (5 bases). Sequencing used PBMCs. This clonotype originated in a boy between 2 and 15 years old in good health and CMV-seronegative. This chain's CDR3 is CASSLDQGSDTQYF. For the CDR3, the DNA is TGTGCCAGCAGCTTAGACCAGGGCAGCGATACGCAGTATTTT. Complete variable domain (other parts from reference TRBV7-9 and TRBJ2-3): DTGVSQNPRHKITKRGQNVTFRCDPISEHNRLYWYRQTLGQGPEFLTYFQNEAQLEKSRLLSDRFSAERPKGSFSTLEIQRTEQGDSAMYLCASSLDQGSDTQYFGPGTRLTVL.